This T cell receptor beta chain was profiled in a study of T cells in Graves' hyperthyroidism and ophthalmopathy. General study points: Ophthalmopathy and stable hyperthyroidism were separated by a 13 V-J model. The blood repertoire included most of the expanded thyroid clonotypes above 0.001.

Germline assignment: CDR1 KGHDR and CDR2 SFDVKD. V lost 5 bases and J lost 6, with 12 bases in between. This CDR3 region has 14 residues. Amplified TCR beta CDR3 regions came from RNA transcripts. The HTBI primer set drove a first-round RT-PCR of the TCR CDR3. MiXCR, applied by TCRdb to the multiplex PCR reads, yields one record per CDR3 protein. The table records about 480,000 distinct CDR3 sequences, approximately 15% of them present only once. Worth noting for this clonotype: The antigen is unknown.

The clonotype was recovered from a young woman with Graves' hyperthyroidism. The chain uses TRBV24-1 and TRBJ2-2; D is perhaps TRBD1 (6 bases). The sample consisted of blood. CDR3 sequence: CATSVQGVPGELFF. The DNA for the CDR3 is TGTGCCACCAGTGTACAGGGAGTCCCCGGGGAGCTGTTTTTT.